Listed below are T cell receptor beta chains from one sample, sequenced in a study of identical twins. Via MiXCR, TCRdb re-called the 5' RACE reads, giving one row per CDR3 protein. The data hold 500,000 or so distinct CDR3 sequences, with 11% to 15% observed a single time. The same data also contributed to another study, on yellow fever vaccine responses in identical twins.

The sequenced material came from CD4+ T cells sorted from blood. These receptors were taken from a woman younger than 35 in good health. CDR3s include the opening cysteine and the closing phenylalanine or tryptophan. D genes are given only for firm matches. Clone size appears in some rows only: once, few, many, or a class for an expanded clone.

j_call v_call d_call clone_size cdr3_nt cdr3_aa
TRBJ2-1 TRBV20-1 - few TGCAGTGCAACAGAGTCGGGGGTGGGCTCCTACAATGAGCAGTTCTTC CSATESGVGSYNEQFF
TRBJ1-5 TRBV10-3 - few TGTGCCATCAGGGGGGACCCGATAAATCAGCCCCAGCATTTT CAIRGDPINQPQHF
TRBJ1-2 TRBV12-3/TRBV12-4 - few TGTGCCAGCAGCCTAGGGACTCAGGCTGGCTACACCTTC CASSLGTQAGYTF
TRBJ2-1 TRBV25-1 - - TGTGCCAGCCGGGGGCGGGGAACTGCCTACAATGAGCAGTTCTTC CASRGRGTAYNEQFF
TRBJ2-7 TRBV28 TRBD1 many TGTGCCAGCAGTTTACCTTGGCTACAGGGGGCCCACGAGCAGTACTTC CASSLPWLQGAHEQYF
TRBJ2-1 TRBV7-2 TRBD1 few TGTGCCAGCAGCGCAACAGGGGGCTTCTACAATGAGCAGTTCTTC CASSATGGFYNEQFF
TRBJ2-7 TRBV6-1 - - TGTGCCAGCAGGTGCGAACACGAGGAAAGCTCCTACGAGCAGTACTTC CASRCEHEESSYEQYF
TRBJ2-7 TRBV7-9 - - TGTGCCAGCAGCTTATCGGGCGGGTCCTCCGAGCAGTACTTC CASSLSGGSSEQYF
TRBJ2-1 TRBV24-1 TRBD1 few TGTGCCACCGGGGAGACCGGGACAGGGGCCCATGAGCAGTTCTTC CATGETGTGAHEQFF
TRBJ2-5 TRBV7-2 TRBD2 - TGTGCCAGCAGCTCCCCTTTGAGGGAGGGGACCCAGTACTTC CASSSPLREGTQYF
TRBJ2-1 TRBV19 TRBD2 few TGTGCCAGTAGTATATACGGAGCGGGGGTCCACAATGAGCAGTTCTTC CASSIYGAGVHNEQFF
TRBJ2-7 TRBV28 - few TGTGCCAGCAGTTCCCACAGGGTCCCCTCCTACGAGCAGTACTTC CASSSHRVPSYEQYF
TRBJ2-7 TRBV5-1 - few TGCGCCAGCAGCCTGTGGACAGACCACTACGAGCAGTACTTC CASSLWTDHYEQYF
TRBJ1-1 TRBV25-1 - - TGTGCCAGCGGATCTAGGCGGGCCACTGAAGCTTTCTTT CASGSRRATEAFF
TRBJ2-3 TRBV3-1 - many TGTGCCAGCAGCGGGGAACGTCGCACAGATACGCAGTATTTT CASSGERRTDTQYF
TRBJ2-4 TRBV4-1 - - TGCGCCAGCAGCCAGGCCGACCCGGACCACATTCAGTACTTC CASSQADPDHIQYF
TRBJ2-7 TRBV20-1 TRBD1 few TGCAGTGCAAGGACAGGGATCTCCGAGCAGTACTTC CSARTGISEQYF
TRBJ2-2 TRBV19 TRBD1 few TGTGCCAGTAGTATCGGAGGGACAGGGGGCAACACCGGGGAGCTGTTTTTT CASSIGGTGGNTGELFF
TRBJ2-2 TRBV5-1 - - TGCGCCAGCAGCTTGATACAGACCGGGGAGCTGTTTTTT CASSLIQTGELFF
TRBJ2-5 TRBV5-1 - - TGCGCCAGCAAGGGAGTGAGCCGGCTTCAAGAGACCCAGTACTTC CASKGVSRLQETQYF
TRBJ1-5 TRBV20-1 - - TGCAGTAGCGGGACGGACACTTTGGGGGCAAGGCAGCCCCAGCATTTT CSSGTDTLGARQPQHF
TRBJ2-4 TRBV5-6 - few TGTGCCAGCACCGACGTCACAGGAGCGAACATTCAGTACTTC CASTDVTGANIQYF
TRBJ1-1 TRBV9 TRBD1 - TGTGCCAGCAGCGTAGTATCAGGGGGCCTGAACACTGAAGCTTTCTTT CASSVVSGGLNTEAFF
TRBJ1-5 TRBV28 - few TGTGCCAGCAGTTACAGCGACAGGAGCTATCAGCCCCAGCATTTT CASSYSDRSYQPQHF
TRBJ2-5 TRBV7-2 - few TGTGCCAGCAGCTTCCTAGTGGCGGAGCAAGAGACCCAGTACTTC CASSFLVAEQETQYF
TRBJ2-7 TRBV2 - - TGTGCCAGCAGTGTCCAGGGCAGTACCTACGAGCAGTACTTC CASSVQGSTYEQYF
TRBJ1-1 TRBV2 - few TGTGCCAGCACAACCATCGGAGGGACCACTGAAGCTTTCTTT CASTTIGGTTEAFF
TRBJ2-7 TRBV20-1 - - TGCAGTGCTAGAGTTAAGAGGGGTGGCGAGCAGTACTTC CSARVKRGGEQYF
TRBJ1-6 TRBV6-1 TRBD1 few TGTGCCAGCAGTGGACAGGGTGATTCACCCCTCCACTTT CASSGQGDSPLHF
TRBJ2-1 TRBV12-3/TRBV12-4 - - TGTGCCAGCAGATCCCGCAGGGGTACCCATGAGCAGTTCTTC CASRSRRGTHEQFF
TRBJ2-7 TRBV6-5 - - TGTGCCAGCAGTTACAACGCAGACTCCTACGAGCAGTACTTC CASSYNADSYEQYF
TRBJ1-6 TRBV7-9 - few TGTGCCAGCAGCTTCGGCAGTTTGGTATCACCCCTCCACTTT CASSFGSLVSPLHF
TRBJ2-2 TRBV5-1 - - TGCGCCAGCAGCTTGGAGGGCAAATCGAACACCGGGGAGCTGTTTTTT CASSLEGKSNTGELFF
TRBJ2-1 TRBV5-1 TRBD2 - TGCGCCAGCAGCTTGGGCCTAGCGGGGCCTACCTACAATGAGCAGTTCTTC CASSLGLAGPTYNEQFF
TRBJ2-7 TRBV4-2 TRBD2 - TGTGCCAGCAGCCAATCGGCCGGACTAGCGGGTTTGTACGAGCAGTACTTC CASSQSAGLAGLYEQYF
TRBJ2-2 TRBV6-1 TRBD2 few TGTGCCAGCAGAAGACTAGCGGGGGGGCCAATGGGCGGGGAGCTGTTTTTT CASRRLAGGPMGGELFF
TRBJ2-1 TRBV11-2 TRBD2 few TGTGCCAGCAGCTCCGGACTAGCGGGGGGGAACAATGAGCAGTTCTTC CASSSGLAGGNNEQFF
TRBJ2-2 TRBV5-1 TRBD2 - TGCGCCAGCAGCTTGGATCCGGGAGGGTGGACCGGGGAGCTGTTTTTT CASSLDPGGWTGELFF
TRBJ2-7 TRBV5-1 - - TGCGCCAGCAGCGCAACTGGCGAGCAGTACTTC CASSATGEQYF
TRBJ1-2 TRBV7-9 - - TGTGCCAGCAGCTTAGCGGGGACTCATGGCTACACCTTC CASSLAGTHGYTF
TRBJ2-2 TRBV6-1 - few TGTGCCACACAAGGGGGAAACACCGGGGAGCTGTTTTTT CATQGGNTGELFF
TRBJ1-1 TRBV27 - - TGTGCCAGCAGTTTTTTGCAGGGTCGGAGGGGCATGAACACTGAAGCTTTCTTT CASSFLQGRRGMNTEAFF
TRBJ2-3 TRBV5-1 - - TGCGCCAGCAGCTCGAACACAGGGAATACGCAGTATTTT CASSSNTGNTQYF
TRBJ1-5 TRBV2 - - TGTGCCAGCAGTGAAAGAATCGGGGTCGGTCAGCCCCAGCATTTT CASSERIGVGQPQHF
TRBJ2-2 TRBV7-2 - - TGTGCCAGCAGCTTAGTTGGCAGGGGGAACACCGGGGAGCTGTTTTTT CASSLVGRGNTGELFF
TRBJ1-1 TRBV6-6 - few TGTGCCAGCAGAACACAAGAGAACACTGAAGCTTTCTTT CASRTQENTEAFF
TRBJ2-5 TRBV11-2 - - TGTGCCAGCAGCCCGCTGTCTATCCAAGAGACCCAGTACTTC CASSPLSIQETQYF
TRBJ1-2 TRBV5-1 - - TGCGCCAGCAGCTCGGACACGAGTGGCTACACCTTC CASSSDTSGYTF
TRBJ2-7 TRBV20-1 - few TGCAGTGCCCTGTTAAGGGGGGTATACGAGCAGTACTTC CSALLRGVYEQYF
TRBJ2-7 TRBV12-3/TRBV12-4 TRBD2 few TGTGCCAGCAGTACCTTCTTTCGGGGGGTCCACGAGCAGTACTTC CASSTFFRGVHEQYF
TRBJ1-2 TRBV3-1 - - TGTGCCAGCGGCCGGGAAGAAGATGGCTACACCTTC CASGREEDGYTF
TRBJ2-2 TRBV7-9 - few TGTGCCAGCAGCTTAGGGGGACGAACCGGGGAGCTGTTTTTT CASSLGGRTGELFF
TRBJ2-7 TRBV20-1 TRBD2 few TGCAGTGCTTCCCTGACTAGCGGGAGTTCCCCCGCCTCGAAGGAGCAGTACTTC CSASLTSGSSPASKEQYF
TRBJ2-3 TRBV7-2 - - TGTGCCAGCAGCCCTCGGCTAGGCGATACGCAGTATTTT CASSPRLGDTQYF